These 8 T cell receptor beta chains share one sample of origin, sequenced in a study of blood T cell repertoires in COVID-19. This table comes from immunoSEQ multiplex PCR, and its TCRdb copy is limited to in-frame clones, with some not included. This sample carries about 180,000 clones, around 88% of them seen once, and the ten largest clones take 4% to 5%. The source material was peripheral blood. Source of these receptors: a woman aged 25-40 years with acute or convalescent COVID-19.

The chain links TRBV27 to TRBJ1-5; tentatively, D is TRBD1 (6 bases). Trimming removed 6 bases from V and 7 bases from J, with 22 bases in between. Germline V gene lookup returns CDR1 MNHEY and CDR2 SMNVEV (reference sequence). The CDR3 covers 16 residues. The CDR3 sequence: CASRPSGTTPTQPQHF. DNA for the CDR3: TGTGCCAGCAGACCGAGCGGGACAACTCCGACCCAGCCCCAGCATTTT.

The J gene is TRBJ2-1, the V gene TRBV28; tentatively, D is TRBD2 (5 bases). This CDR3 region has 13 residues. Trimming shortened V by 7 bases and J by 5 bases, and 12 bases separated the two germline ends. Germline loops: CDR1 MDHEN, CDR2 SYDVKM. CDR3 sequence reads: CASTGGRHNEQFF. CDR3 nucleotide sequence: TGTGCCAGCACTGGAGGAAGGCACAATGAGCAGTTCTTC. The variable domain in full, completed from reference TRBV28 and TRBJ2-1, reads DVKVTQSSRYLVKRTGEKVFLECVQDMDHENMFWYRQDPGLGLRLIYFSYDVKMKEKGDIPEGYSVSREKKERFSLILESASTNQTSMYLCASTGGRHNEQFFGPGTRLTVL.

This clone was found once. The chain has TRBV18 and TRBJ2-5; TRBD2 might be the D (6 bases). With 0 bases removed from V and 5 bases from J, the gap between germline ends came to 10 bases. CDR1 is KGHSH, CDR2 LQKENI, per germline. The CDR3 sequence is 14 residues long. The CDR3 region has the DNA TGTGCCAGCTCACCACCCGGGGGAGTGGAGACCCAGTACTTC. This codes for CASSPPGGVETQYF.

V and J are TRBV5-4 and TRBJ1-2, with 7 bases fitting TRBD1. The CDR3 contains 14 residues. CDR1 and CDR2 from the germline V gene are SGHNT and YYREEE (reference sequence). The trim removed 5 bases at V and 1 base at J, leaving 5 bases unmatched. The CDR3 DNA follows: TGTGCCAGCAGTACCCGGGACAGTAACTATGGCTACACCTTC. Translated: CASSTRDSNYGYTF.

The J gene is TRBJ2-1, the V gene TRBV12-2; the table names TRBD2, a call not compared with the DNA. TRBV12-2 has pseudogene status. The CDR3 length is 14 residues. CDR3 loop: CASLRVYNWGEQFF. CDR3 DNA: TGTGCAAGCCTGAGGGTTTACAATTGGGGTGAGCAGTTCTTC.

The chain combines TRBV10-3 with TRBJ1-6; D perhaps matches TRBD1 (5 bases). CDR1 and CDR2 (germline): ENHRY, SYGVKD. This CDR3 is built from 13 residues. V dropped 7 bases and J dropped 9 bases, with 13 bases sitting between them. In DNA, the CDR3 is TGTGCCATCACGGGGGTGGAGGCTTCACCCCTCCACTTT. Translating gives CAITGVEASPLHF.

This clone showed up just a few times. The chain uses TRBV1 and TRBJ2-3; the tabulated D call, TRBD2, remains unverified against the DNA. TRBV1 is recorded as a pseudogene. CDR3 length: 15 residues. The CDR3: CTSSPRGDPTDTQYF. The DNA of the CDR3 is TGCACCAGCAGCCCACGCGGGGACCCCACAGATACGCAGTATTTT.

The chain combines TRBV28 with TRBJ1-4; 7 nucleotides line up with TRBD1. The V gene's germline CDR1 is MDHEN and CDR2 SYDVKM. The CDR3 is made up of 15 amino acids. J lost 8 bases, V lost 4 bases, and 10 bases had no gene match. The CDR3 nucleotides read TGTGCCAGCAGTTCGACAGGGACAGCGTTCGAAAAACTGTTTTTT. Encoded protein: CASSSTGTAFEKLFF.